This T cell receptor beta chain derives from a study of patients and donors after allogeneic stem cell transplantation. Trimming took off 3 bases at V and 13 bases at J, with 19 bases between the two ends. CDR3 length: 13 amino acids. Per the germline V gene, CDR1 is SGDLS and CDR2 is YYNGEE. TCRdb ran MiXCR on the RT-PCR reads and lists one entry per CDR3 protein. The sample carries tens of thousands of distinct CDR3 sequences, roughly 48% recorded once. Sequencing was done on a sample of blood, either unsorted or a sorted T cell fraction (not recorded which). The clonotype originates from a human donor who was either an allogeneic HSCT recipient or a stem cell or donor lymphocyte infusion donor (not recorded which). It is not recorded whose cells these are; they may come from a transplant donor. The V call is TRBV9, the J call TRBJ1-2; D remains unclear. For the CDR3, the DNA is TGTGCCAGCAGCGCCACCAGAGACGGAGTCGTCACCTTC. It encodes CASSATRDGVVTF.